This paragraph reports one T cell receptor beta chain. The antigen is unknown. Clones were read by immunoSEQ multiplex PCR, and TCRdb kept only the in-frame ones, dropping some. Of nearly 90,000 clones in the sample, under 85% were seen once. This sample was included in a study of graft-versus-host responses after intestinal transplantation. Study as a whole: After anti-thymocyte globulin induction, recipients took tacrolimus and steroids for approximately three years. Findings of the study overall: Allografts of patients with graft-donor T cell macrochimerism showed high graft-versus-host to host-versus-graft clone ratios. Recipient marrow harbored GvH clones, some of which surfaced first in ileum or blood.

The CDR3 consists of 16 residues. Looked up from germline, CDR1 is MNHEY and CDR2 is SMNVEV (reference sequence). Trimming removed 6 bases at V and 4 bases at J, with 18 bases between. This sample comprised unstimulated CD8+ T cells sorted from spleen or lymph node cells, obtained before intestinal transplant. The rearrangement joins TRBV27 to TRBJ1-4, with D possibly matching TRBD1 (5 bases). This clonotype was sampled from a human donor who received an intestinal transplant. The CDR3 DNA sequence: TGTGCCAGCAGCTCGGGGGACCCACCCGATAATGAAAAACTGTTTTTT. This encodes CASSSGDPPDNEKLFF.